This TCR beta chain was recovered during a study of cytomegalovirus exposure and HLA in healthy donors. Broader study findings: Listed as cytomegalovirus-associated were 150 to 200 TCR beta chains.

The V end was cut by 7 bases, the J end by 0 bases, with 16 bases between. The CDR3 totals 16 residues. CDR1 and CDR2 from the germline V gene are SNHLY and FYNNEI. On this clone itself: Its target is unknown.

The PCR had 60 Vbeta and 13 Jbeta primers. TCRdb's table, derived via immunoSEQ multiplex PCR, lists solely in-frame clones and lacks some. Of approximately 150,000 clones listed, 65% to 80% are singletons. The sequenced material came from PBMCs. The sequence came from a woman in her thirties or forties in good health and CMV-seropositive. The rearrangement joins TRBV2 to TRBJ1-5; D uncertain. Here the CDR3 reads CASKAIGSGSNQPQHF. DNA of the CDR3: TGTGCCAGCAAGGCCATCGGGAGCGGTAGCAATCAGCCCCAGCATTTT. Filled out from reference TRBV2 and TRBJ1-5, the complete variable domain reads EPEVTQTPSHQVTQMGQEVILRCVPISNHLYFYWYRQILGQKVEFLVSFYNNEISEKSEIFDDQFSVERPDGSNFTLKIRSTKLEDSAMYFCASKAIGSGSNQPQHFGDGTRLSIL.